The next 15 T cell receptor beta chains were all read from a single sample in a study of blood T cell repertoires in COVID-19. Data came from immunoSEQ multiplex PCR; TCRdb stores just in-frame clones and leaves some out. The sample includes roughly 330,000 clones, around 87% of them seen just once. What was sequenced was PBMCs or T cells enriched from blood (not recorded which). The receptors derive from a woman in her twenties or thirties who had recovered from COVID-19.

The chain uses TRBV7-8 and TRBJ2-1, with D hard to call. V lost 6 bases and J lost 0, with 15 bases in between. The CDR3 covers 16 residues. CDR1 is SGHVS and CDR2 is FQNEAQ in the germline V gene. CDR3: CASRPRSRSSYNEQFF. In DNA form, the CDR3 reads TGTGCCAGCAGGCCTCGAAGTAGGAGCTCCTACAATGAGCAGTTCTTC.

The V call is TRBV3-1 (or the pseudogene TRBV3-2), the J call TRBJ1-6; D uncertain. The CDR3 is made up of 15 amino acids. Germline assignment: CDR1 LGHDT and CDR2 YNNKEL (reference sequence). Trimming cost V 0 bases and J 9 bases, with 12 bases left between them. The chain's CDR3 is CASSQEAGVGSPLHF. Written as DNA, the CDR3 is TGTGCCAGCAGCCAAGAGGCCGGGGTTGGTTCACCCCTCCACTTT.

The chain is built from TRBV5-6 and TRBJ1-1; D is undetermined. Trimming removed 0 bases at V and 1 base at J, with 13 bases between. In germline, CDR1 is SGHDT, CDR2 YYEEEE. This CDR3 has 16 amino acids. The CDR3 loop is CASSLVSGLGNTEAFF. In DNA form, the CDR3 reads TGTGCCAGCAGCTTGGTGAGCGGACTCGGGAACACTGAAGCTTTCTTT.

The chain uses TRBV10-2 and TRBJ2-5, with D possibly matching TRBD2 (5 bases). V shed 7 bases and J shed 9 bases, with 15 bases lying between them. This CDR3 is 12 amino acids long. Germline values: CDR1 WSHSY, CDR2 SAAADI. The CDR3 nucleotides are TGCGCCAGCAATTCCCTTTGGCGGGCCCAGTACTTC. Translated: CASNSLWRAQYF.

This clone was recorded only once. The chain is built from TRBV9 and TRBJ2-1, with D maybe TRBD1 (6 bases). Trimming removed 5 bases at V and 7 bases at J, with 10 bases between. CDR1 is SGDLS, CDR2 YYNGEE, per germline. The CDR3 totals 12 residues. DNA of the CDR3: TGTGCCAGCAGTAGGGGGTTGAATGAGCAGTTCTTC. Translating it yields CASSRGLNEQFF.

V gene TRBV19 combines with J gene TRBJ1-4; TRBD1 matches at 8 bases. V lost 4 bases and J lost 7; bases outside the gene matches: 8. CDR3 length: 15 amino acids. CDR1 is LNHDA, CDR2 SQIVND, per germline (reference sequence). CDR3 DNA: TGTGCCAGTAGTACGACCCGGACAGGGCCTGAAAAACTGTTTTTT. This gives the protein CASSTTRTGPEKLFF.

The V gene is TRBV27, the J gene TRBJ2-1; 9 nucleotides match TRBD1. J lost 0 bases, V lost 8 bases, and 11 bases had no gene match. There are 17 residues in the CDR3. CDR1 and CDR2 from the germline V gene are MNHEY and SMNVEV (reference sequence). The CDR3 loop is CASQNRGPFNSYNEQFF. CDR3 DNA: TGTGCCAGCCAGAACAGGGGGCCCTTCAACTCCTACAATGAGCAGTTCTTC.

The J gene is TRBJ1-1, the V gene TRBV9, with a weak D call TRBD1 (5 bases). The CDR3 length is 13 residues. Trimming removed 4 bases at V and 4 bases at J, with 11 bases between. Germline V gene data show CDR1 as SGDLS and CDR2 as YYNGEE. The CDR3 nucleotides are TGTGCCAGCAGCCCTCCGGGGGTCACTGAAGCTTTCTTT. Residues: CASSPPGVTEAFF.

The rearrangement joins TRBV10-3 to TRBJ1-3; 11 bases map to TRBD1. V lost 7 bases, J lost 0 bases, and 5 bases stayed unmatched. Germline assignment: CDR1 ENHRY and CDR2 SYGVKD. This CDR3 has 16 residues. The CDR3 region has the DNA TGTGCCATCACCAGGACAGGGGGCGACTCTGGAAACACCATATATTTT. Encoded protein: CAITRTGGDSGNTIYF.

This rearrangement joins TRBV7-8 to TRBJ2-1; D gene uncertain. Germline-derived CDR1 and CDR2 are SGHVS and FQNEAQ. CDR3 size: 17 residues. Trimming removed 5 bases at V and 5 bases at J, with 22 bases between. The CDR3 DNA reads as TGTGCCAGCAGCCCTCGTTTGCGGATCCAGATTAACAATGAGCAGTTCTTC. As protein: CASSPRLRIQINNEQFF.

The CDR3 is CASSPPGQGTTGELFF. The CDR3 DNA sequence: TGTGCCAGCAGCCCCCCGGGACAGGGTACCACCGGGGAGCTGTTTTTT. The chain combines TRBV3-1 (or the pseudogene TRBV3-2) with TRBJ2-2; 9 nucleotides match TRBD1. V lost 4 bases, J lost 4 bases, and 7 bases stayed unmatched. The CDR3 sequence is 16 residues long. Germline CDR1 and CDR2: LGHDT and YNNKEL (reference sequence).

This chain links TRBV2 with TRBJ1-2; D unresolved. V lost 6 bases and J 6 bases, leaving 14 bases between the germline ends. Germline lookup yields CDR1 SNHLY and CDR2 FYNNEI. The CDR3 is 13 residues long. CDR3: CASSKEGRNGYTF. DNA of the CDR3: TGTGCCAGCAGCAAAGAGGGTAGGAATGGCTACACCTTC.

The chain carries TRBV4-1 and TRBJ2-7; TRBD2 agrees at 7 bases. Germline CDR1 and CDR2: MGHRA and YSYEKL. The CDR3 is 14 residues long. The V and J ends lost 1 base and 5 bases, in that order; junction bases with no gene match: 5. The DNA for the CDR3 is TGCGCCAGCAGCCAAGTTCCAGGGAGGGACGAGCAGTACTTC. It specifies CASSQVPGRDEQYF.

The rearrangement uses TRBV2 and TRBJ1-3, with D uncertain. The CDR3 is 14 amino acids. Germline CDR1 is SNHLY and CDR2 is FYNNEI. The ends were cut back, 3 bases at V and 4 bases at J, with 10 bases in the middle. CDR3 in DNA: TGTGCCAGCAGTGATTGGGGAGGAGGAAACACCATATATTTT. Protein product: CASSDWGGGNTIYF.

The chain combines TRBV7-6 with TRBJ2-3; 12 bases line up with TRBD2. The CDR3 loop spans 18 amino acids. Germline-derived CDR1 and CDR2 are SGHVS and FNYEAQ. J lost 1 base, V lost 5 bases, and 10 bases had no gene match. This CDR3 is CASSKWTSGTVGTDTQYF. CDR3 DNA: TGTGCCAGCAGCAAATGGACTAGCGGGACGGTGGGCACAGATACGCAGTATTTT.